This T cell receptor beta chain came from a study of cytomegalovirus exposure and HLA in healthy donors. With respect to this clone: The junction shows a germline mismatch at one end, possibly a read error. Other DNA sequences from this sample encode an identical CDR3 as well.

In germline, CDR1 is SGHRS, CDR2 YFSETQ. The CDR3 runs 16 residues. The study ran its PCR with 60 Vbeta and 13 Jbeta primers. Profiling relied on immunoSEQ multiplex PCR, and the TCRdb table lists in-frame clones only, not all of them. The data contain around 90,000 clones, about 68% of them singletons. The sample was PBMCs. The chain joins TRBV5-1 to TRBJ2-1; TRBD2 matches at 9 bases. This TCR was sampled from a human donor in good health. The CDR3 reads CASSPGWVAGVSEQFF. The CDR3 DNA reads as TGCGCCAGCAGCCCCGGGTGGGTAGCGGGGGTCAGTGAGCAATTCTTC.